A selection of T cell receptor beta chains follows, all from one sample in a study of blood T cell repertoires in COVID-19. Profiling relied on immunoSEQ multiplex PCR, and the TCRdb table lists in-frame clones only, not all of them. This table holds roughly 260,000 clones, approximately 86% found once. Sequencing input: peripheral blood. The receptor set was obtained from a woman under 30 with acute or convalescent COVID-19. CDR3s include the opening cysteine and the closing phenylalanine or tryptophan. Fields, in order: CDR3 DNA, CDR3 protein, D gene, J gene, V gene, clone size. The D gene is left open where the match is weak. The size entry is marked missing in some rows and otherwise reads once, few, many or a size class.

TGCGCCAGCAGCTTAGGGACAGGGGTAGAAAAACTGTTTTTT | CASSLGTGVEKLFF | TRBD1 | TRBJ1-4 | TRBV5-1 | -
TGTGCCAGCAGTTACGTCAGGGGGCCTAACTATGGCTACACCTTC | CASSYVRGPNYGYTF | TRBD1 | TRBJ1-2 | TRBV6-5 | -
TGTGCCAGTAGTAAGGGGGCCGAGGCCGGGGAGCTGTTTTTT | CASSKGAEAGELFF | TRBD1 | TRBJ2-2 | TRBV19 | -
TGTGCCAGCAGCCCCCAGACTAGTTCTTACGAGCAGTACTTC | CASSPQTSSYEQYF | - | TRBJ2-7 | TRBV13 | -
TGTGCCAGCAGCAACCAGGGGTCAACTAATGAAAAACTGTTTTTT | CASSNQGSTNEKLFF | - | TRBJ1-4 | TRBV28 | once
TGTGCCAGCTCACCGCAGGGACTAGCGGGAGAGTCGGGGGAGACCCAGTACTTC | CASSPQGLAGESGETQYF | TRBD2 | TRBJ2-5 | TRBV18 | once
TGTGCCACCAGCCGTACAGGGATCAATCAGCCCCAGCATTTT | CATSRTGINQPQHF | - | TRBJ1-5 | TRBV15 | -
TGTGCCAGCAGTCAGGGCGGTAGCAATCAGCCCCAGCATTTT | CASSQGGSNQPQHF | - | TRBJ1-5 | TRBV6-5 | -
TGTGCCAGCTCACCACGACAGGGGATAGGAGAGACCCAGTACTTC | CASSPRQGIGETQYF | TRBD1 | TRBJ2-5 | TRBV18 | -
TGTGCCTGGAGTGTCGGGGGATATCAGCCCCAGCATTTT | CAWSVGGYQPQHF | - | TRBJ1-5 | TRBV30 | -
TGTGCCAGCAGCTTGGGACTAGCTCGCACAGATACGCAGTATTTT | CASSLGLARTDTQYF | TRBD2 | TRBJ2-3 | TRBV5-6 | -
TGTGCCATCACCCGGGACTTACAAGAGACCCAGTACTTC | CAITRDLQETQYF | - | TRBJ2-5 | TRBV10-3 | -
TGTGCCAGTCAGGACAGGCCGAATCAGCCCCAGCATTTT | CASQDRPNQPQHF | TRBD1 | TRBJ1-5 | TRBV19 | once
TGTGCCAGCAGCTGGGAGGTGGAAGATACGCAGTATTTT | CASSWEVEDTQYF | - | TRBJ2-3 | TRBV7-9 | -
TGTGCCAGCAGTTTACCAGGGGTGGGTGGCTACACCTTC | CASSLPGVGGYTF | - | TRBJ1-2 | TRBV27 | -
TGTGCCAGCAGCCCAGGGGTTTCACCCCTCCACTTT | CASSPGVSPLHF | - | TRBJ1-6 | TRBV27 | -
TGTGCCAGCGGAGAGTTTGATACGCAGTATTTT | CASGEFDTQYF | - | TRBJ2-3 | TRBV5-6 | -
TGTGCCAGCAGCTACGGCCGGGTATGGGGCTACACCTTC | CASSYGRVWGYTF | - | TRBJ1-2 | TRBV6-5 | -
TGTGCCAGCACAGGGGTTGGATCACCCCTCCACTTT | CASTGVGSPLHF | TRBD1 | TRBJ1-6 | TRBV19 | many
TGTGCCAGCAGTTTAGGGACAGGGATTAATGAAAAACTGTTTTTT | CASSLGTGINEKLFF | TRBD1 | TRBJ1-4 | TRBV27 | -
TGTGCCAGCAGTTACTCCGGGACTGCTCCCTACGAGCAGTACTTC | CASSYSGTAPYEQYF | - | TRBJ2-7 | TRBV6-6 | -
TGCGCCAGCAGCCCCCGGACAGGGGCGGGTGGCTACACCTTC | CASSPRTGAGGYTF | TRBD1 | TRBJ1-2 | TRBV5-1 | -
TGTGCCAGTAGTATCGGCCTAGCGGTTCCCGGGGAGCTGTTTTTT | CASSIGLAVPGELFF | TRBD2 | TRBJ2-2 | TRBV19 | -
TGTGCCAGCAGCTCCTTCGACAGGGGGCAGGACACCATATATTTT | CASSSFDRGQDTIYF | TRBD1 | TRBJ1-3 | TRBV7-9 | -
TGTGCCAGCAGCCTTAGCCTGGTGGGGCCCCACTCCTACGAGCAGTACTTC | CASSLSLVGPHSYEQYF | - | TRBJ2-7 | TRBV11-3 | -
TGTGCCTACGGGGGACGTTTCGAGCAGTACTTC | CAYGGRFEQYF | - | TRBJ2-7 | TRBV30 | -
TGTGCCAGCAGCCTACCGGGACAGGGTAATACCGGGGAGCTGTTTTTT | CASSLPGQGNTGELFF | TRBD1 | TRBJ2-2 | TRBV11-3 | -
TGTGCCAGCAGTTTACGTGAAAAACTGTTTTTT | CASSLREKLFF | - | TRBJ1-4 | TRBV28 | -
TGCGCCAGCAGCACGGGCTCCTACAATGAGCAGTTCTTC | CASSTGSYNEQFF | - | TRBJ2-1 | TRBV5-1 | -
TGTGCCAGCAGTTTACTAGCGCACAATGAGCAGTTCTTC | CASSLLAHNEQFF | TRBD2 | TRBJ2-1 | TRBV6-2/TRBV6-3 | -
TGTGCCAGCACCAAGGGGACTATATACAATGAGCAGTTCTTC | CASTKGTIYNEQFF | TRBD2 | TRBJ2-1 | TRBV5-6 | -
TGTGCCAGCAAGACCGGGACAGACACCTACGAGCAGTACTTC | CASKTGTDTYEQYF | TRBD1 | TRBJ2-7 | TRBV28 | -
TGTGCCAGCAGTGAACAGGGGGGATTAGCCAAAAACATTCAGTACTTC | CASSEQGGLAKNIQYF | TRBD1 | TRBJ2-4 | TRBV9 | -
TGTGCCAGCAGCTCCCTGGGACTAGGCACAGATACGCAGTATTTT | CASSSLGLGTDTQYF | TRBD2 | TRBJ2-3 | TRBV7-6 | -
TGTGCTAGTGGTTTGGTCCACCAGCGGACCGGCACAGATACGCAGTATTTT | CASGLVHQRTGTDTQYF | - | TRBJ2-3 | TRBV12-5 | -
TGCGCCAGCAGCCTGGGGACATCCTCTAGCGGGAGGGGTGGTGAGCAGTTCTTC | CASSLGTSSSGRGGEQFF | TRBD2 | TRBJ2-1 | TRBV5-1 | once
TGTGCCAGCAGCTTTAGCGGGAGGGTCAACAATGAGCAGTTCTTC | CASSFSGRVNNEQFF | TRBD2 | TRBJ2-1 | TRBV7-2 | -
TGTGCCAGCAGCTTCCAGGGGGCTAGTTCACCCCTCCACTTT | CASSFQGASSPLHF | TRBD1 | TRBJ1-6 | TRBV6-5 | -
TGTGCCAGCAGCGTAGGGATAGCGGGATTGGGAGAGCAGTTCTTC | CASSVGIAGLGEQFF | TRBD2 | TRBJ2-1 | TRBV9 | few
TGTGCCAGCAGTGAAGAGGTAGGGGAGGGCTATGGCTACACCTTC | CASSEEVGEGYGYTF | - | TRBJ1-2 | TRBV2 | -
TGCAGCGCGGCGGGACAGCTGAACACTGAAGCTTTCTTT | CSAAGQLNTEAFF | TRBD1 | TRBJ1-1 | TRBV29-1 | few
TGTGCCAGCAGCCAAGGTTCCTTCTTCGGAGCTTTCTTT | CASSQGSFFGAFF | - | TRBJ1-1 | TRBV14 | -
TGTGCCAGCAGCTTGGAAGGGAGGGCCGGAGCCGCTAGGGAGCAGTACTTC | CASSLEGRAGAAREQYF | TRBD2 | TRBJ2-7 | TRBV5-8 | -
TGTGCCAGCAGGCAGACAACGAACACCGGGGAGCTGTTTTTT | CASRQTTNTGELFF | - | TRBJ2-2 | TRBV7-9 | -
TGTGCCAGTAGTATAGATCCCCGACTAGCGGGATCCACCGGGGAGCTGTTTTTT | CASSIDPRLAGSTGELFF | TRBD2 | TRBJ2-2 | TRBV19 | -
TGTGCCAGCAGCTACGGGGGGAGCGACTACGAGCAGTACTTC | CASSYGGSDYEQYF | TRBD2 | TRBJ2-7 | TRBV5-4 | -
TGTGCCAGTAGTATAGGGGCGGCAGGGAGGGGCGAGACCCAGTACTTC | CASSIGAAGRGETQYF | TRBD2 | TRBJ2-5 | TRBV19 | -
TGCGCCAGCACTCTCTCGGCTAGCGGGAGGTCCGGGGAGCTGTTTTTT | CASTLSASGRSGELFF | TRBD2 | TRBJ2-2 | TRBV5-1 | -
TGCGCCAGCAGCCAAGTTCCCGTACAGGGCCGCACTGAAGCTTTCTTT | CASSQVPVQGRTEAFF | - | TRBJ1-1 | TRBV4-3 | -
TGCGCCAGCAGCCAAGGAGGGCCGAACACCGGGGAGCTGTTTTTT | CASSQGGPNTGELFF | - | TRBJ2-2 | TRBV4-3 | -
TGTGCCAGCAGCTTGGGGACACATAACACCGGGGAGCTGTTTTTT | CASSLGTHNTGELFF | - | TRBJ2-2 | TRBV5-8 | -
TGTGCCAGCACCGGAGGGGAGGAGGGCTTCGCTGAAGCTTTCTTT | CASTGGEEGFAEAFF | - | TRBJ1-1 | TRBV6-5 | -
TGTGCCTGGAGTGGGCAGGGATATCAGCCCCAGCATTTT | CAWSGQGYQPQHF | - | TRBJ1-5 | TRBV30 | -
TGTGCCAGCAGCTTAGCAGGGGCTGGAAACACCATATATTTT | CASSLAGAGNTIYF | - | TRBJ1-3 | TRBV7-2 | few
TGCAGTGCTAGTGAGGGGGGATATAGCAATCAGCCCCAGCATTTT | CSASEGGYSNQPQHF | - | TRBJ1-5 | TRBV20-1 | few
TGTGCCAGCTATGGGGCAGCCTCAAATCAGCCCCAGCATTTT | CASYGAASNQPQHF | - | TRBJ1-5 | TRBV28 | -
TGTGCCAGGGGGCAGGGGGCAATTGAAGAGACCCAGTACTTC | CARGQGAIEETQYF | TRBD1 | TRBJ2-5 | TRBV19 | -
TGTGCCAGCAGCCCGAAACCCGGGACAGTTAATTCACCCCTCCACTTT | CASSPKPGTVNSPLHF | TRBD1 | TRBJ1-6 | TRBV4-2 | -